A single sample gave rise to the 21 T cell receptor beta chains below, sequenced in a study of PD-L1 blockade in urothelial cancer (dated by TCRdb to about 2017). The protocol used for the library was the immunoSEQ multiplex PCR assay. TCRdb stores this immuneACCESS table with in-frame sequences only. Part of the clones is absent; in the studies checked, under half of the shortfall reflects unresolved V genes, and no reason is known for the rest. This sample is represented by some 52,000 clones; over 75% of them were singletons. The top ten clonotypes cover 5.8% of the sample. The sample consisted of PBMCs, taken around atezolizumab (anti-PD-L1) treatment. The source of these receptors is a middle-aged man with urothelial cancer.

In nucleotides, the CDR3 is TGCAGCGTTGAAGGGACTAGGGCCTCCAATGAGCAGTTCTTC. Translating it yields CSVEGTRASNEQFF. This chain uses TRBV29-1 with TRBJ2-1, with 7 bases aligning to TRBD2. The CDR3 covers 14 residues. V was clipped by 1 base and J by 6 bases; unmatched bases: 6. CDR1 is SQVTM and CDR2 is ANQGSEA in the germline V gene.

The chain combines TRBV11-2 with TRBJ1-3, with 9 bases matching TRBD1. V trimming: 5 bases; J trimming: 4 bases; junction bases outside the gene matches: 3. Germline V lookup: CDR1 SGHAT, CDR2 FQNNGV. The CDR3 loop spans 14 amino acids. CDR3 loop: CASSPGTGGNTIYF. The CDR3 DNA reads TGTGCCAGCAGCCCCGGGACAGGGGGAAACACCATATATTTT.

The genes are TRBV7-2 and TRBJ1-1; tentative D call: TRBD1 (6 bases). CDR1 is SGHTA and CDR2 is FQGNSA in the germline V gene. The CDR3 sequence is 15 residues long. Between the trimmed V and J ends, which lost 2 bases and 5 bases, there was a span of 15 bases. The DNA of the CDR3 is TGTGCCAGCAGCTTAACGCCCCAGGGGAAAACTGAAGCTTTCTTT. This translates into CASSLTPQGKTEAFF. The variable domain in full, completed from reference TRBV7-2 and TRBJ1-1, reads GAGVSQSPSNKVTEKGKDVELRCDPISGHTALYWYRQSLGQGLEFLIYFQGNSAPDKSGLPSDRFSAERTGGSVSTLTIQRTQQEDSAVYLCASSLTPQGKTEAFFGQGTRLTVV.

The chain employs TRBV7-8 and TRBJ2-3; no clear D. This CDR3 comprises 14 residues. The V and J ends lost 3 bases and 4 bases respectively, with 11 bases between them. CDR1 is SGHVS, CDR2 FQNEAQ, per germline. The DNA for the CDR3 is TGTGCCAGCAGCTTCCAAGTAGCAGCAGATACGCAGTATTTT. Translating gives CASSFQVAADTQYF.

The chain is built from TRBV10-3 and TRBJ2-7; the match to TRBD1 covers 9 bases. J gave up 6 bases and V 10 bases, and 13 bases lay outside the gene matches. Germline values: CDR1 ENHRY, CDR2 SYGVKD. This CDR3 has 14 residues. CDR3 nucleotide sequence: TGTGCCAGCTCCCAATCCGGGACAGGGAGCGAGCAGTACTTC. Its translation is CASSQSGTGSEQYF.

The V gene is TRBV19, the J gene TRBJ2-7; D remains ambiguous. V was clipped by 5 bases and J by 1 base, with 9 bases between them. CDR1 is LNHDA, CDR2 SQIVND, per germline (reference sequence). The CDR3 extends over 13 amino acids. The CDR3 here is CASSPRGSYEQYF. The CDR3 DNA reads as TGTGCCAGTAGTCCCCGAGGATCCTACGAGCAGTACTTC.

V and J are TRBV2 and TRBJ1-1; 11 bases match TRBD1. The CDR3 is 17 residues long. V lost 6 bases and J lost 4; bases outside the gene matches: 13. Germline loops: CDR1 SNHLY, CDR2 FYNNEI. The CDR3 sequence: CASRARTGGDWGTEAFF. The CDR3 coding sequence is TGTGCCAGCAGAGCTAGGACAGGGGGCGATTGGGGCACTGAAGCTTTCTTT.

The chain employs TRBV4-2 and TRBJ1-2; D is ambiguous. The CDR3 consists of 15 residues. The germline V and J ends were trimmed by 1 base and 0 bases, with 9 bases remaining between them. Looked up from germline, CDR1 is LGHNA and CDR2 is YNFKEQ. The CDR3 nucleotides are TGTGCCAGCAGCCAAGGATCCGGGGCTAACTATGGCTACACCTTC. Protein: CASSQGSGANYGYTF.

The gene calls are TRBV21-1 and TRBJ1-3. TRBV21-1 is an annotated pseudogene. The CDR3 has 16 residues. CDR3 coding DNA: TGTGCCAGCAGCAAGCCTCCAGACTCCTCTGGAAACACCATATATTTT. The encoded protein is CASSKPPDSSGNTIYF.

CDR3 amino acids: CASTFSLGAGNEQFF. The CDR3 DNA sequence: TGTGCCAGCACCTTTAGTCTAGGGGCGGGAAATGAGCAGTTCTTC. The chain links TRBV6-1 to TRBJ2-1, with D perhaps TRBD2 (6 bases). The CDR3 runs 15 residues. Trimming removed 7 bases at V and 7 bases at J, with 20 bases between. CDR1 is MNHNS and CDR2 is SASEGT in the germline V gene.

The gene calls are TRBV18 and TRBJ2-1; a possible D gene is TRBD2 (5 bases). The CDR3 loop spans 15 amino acids. Germline CDR1 is KGHSH and CDR2 is LQKENI. The V and J ends lost 0 bases and 8 bases respectively, with 14 bases between them. CDR3 DNA sequence: TGTGCCAGCTCACCACCGGCCGGAGGACCCCATGAGCAGTTCTTC. Protein product: CASSPPAGGPHEQFF.

This clone came up a few times. This rearrangement joins TRBV5-5 to TRBJ1-2, with D possibly being TRBD1 (5 bases). The V end lost 3 bases, the J end lost 8 bases, and 20 bases lay between the germline ends. The CDR3 length is 15 residues. CDR1 is SGHKS, CDR2 YYEKEE, per germline (reference sequence). CDR3 DNA: TGTGCCAGCAGCTCCGGGACGCGCGGGACGTGGGGCTACACCTTC. This codes for CASSSGTRGTWGYTF.

The V and J genes are TRBV4-2 and TRBJ2-5, with a tentative D call TRBD2 (6 bases). V was shortened by 3 bases and J by 7 bases, with 12 bases between the two germline ends. Germline V gene sequence: CDR1 LGHNA, CDR2 YNFKEQ. The CDR3 spans 13 residues. Here the CDR3 DNA reads TGTGCCAGCAGCCAGGGACCGGAGGGGACCCAGTACTTC. Translating it yields CASSQGPEGTQYF.

This chain links TRBV14 with TRBJ2-7; D remains ambiguous. Germline V gene sequence: CDR1 SGHDN, CDR2 FVKESK. The CDR3 length is 15 residues. Trimming pared 3 bases from V and 3 bases from J, leaving 15 bases between. CDR3 in amino acids: CASSQLTALNYEQYF. The CDR3 DNA follows: TGTGCCAGCAGCCAGCTCACAGCCCTGAACTACGAGCAGTACTTC.

The chain is built from TRBV20-1 and TRBJ2-5; D unresolved. This CDR3 spans 11 amino acids. Germline V gene sequence: CDR1 DFQATT, CDR2 SNEGSKA (reference sequence). Trimming stripped 3 bases from V and 5 bases from J, with 7 bases between. The CDR3 loop reads CSASSRETQYF. CDR3 coding DNA: TGCAGTGCTAGCTCCCGGGAGACCCAGTACTTC.

J is TRBJ1-5 and V is TRBV27, with 8 bases fitting TRBD1. This CDR3 has 13 residues. Germline V gene lookup returns CDR1 MNHEY and CDR2 SMNVEV (reference sequence). Trimming removed 6 bases from V and 7 bases from J; junction bases left unmatched: 5. CDR3 amino acids: CASRGQGKQPQHF. CDR3 coding DNA: TGTGCCAGCAGAGGACAGGGTAAACAGCCCCAGCATTTT.

This clone was observed once. This chain connects TRBV5-1 to TRBJ2-1, with 14 bases aligning to TRBD2. CDR1 is SGHRS and CDR2 is YFSETQ in the germline V gene. Unmatched junction bases numbered 4, after V lost 6 bases and J lost 8 bases. This CDR3 region has 14 residues. CDR3 region: CASIGTSGRYEQFF. The CDR3 DNA follows: TGCGCCAGCATTGGGACTAGCGGGAGATATGAGCAGTTCTTC.

This sequence joins TRBV7-8 and TRBJ1-1; D ambiguous. V was trimmed by 6 bases and J by 1 base, leaving 6 bases between them. CDR3 size: 12 residues. Germline V gene data show CDR1 as SGHVS and CDR2 as FQNEAQ. CDR3 coding DNA: TGTGCCAGCAGTGACACGAACACTGAAGCTTTCTTT. This sequence encodes CASSDTNTEAFF.

The genes are TRBV6-5 and TRBJ2-1; 8 bases line up with TRBD1. Germline V lookup: CDR1 MNHEY, CDR2 SVGAGI. J lost 8 bases, V lost 7 bases, and 13 bases had no gene match. The CDR3 has 15 residues. Here the CDR3 DNA reads TGTGCCAGCAAGGTCGGGACAGGCTTGTTACATGAGCAGTTCTTC. It encodes CASKVGTGLLHEQFF.

Written as DNA, the CDR3 is TGTGCCAGCAGCTTCCCCCCGGGAGATACGCAGTATTTT. Amino acids: CASSFPPGDTQYF. The V and J genes are TRBV7-2 and TRBJ2-3; D gene uncertain. The CDR3 sequence is 13 residues long. V was clipped by 3 bases and J by 5 bases, with 9 bases between them. The germline V gene has CDR1 SGHTA and CDR2 FQGNSA.

The chain couples TRBV5-6 to TRBJ2-1; 9 positions agree with TRBD1. The CDR3 runs to 16 residues. CDR1 and CDR2 from the germline V gene are SGHDT and YYEEEE. Trimming removed 1 base from V and 8 bases from J; junction bases left unmatched: 10. For the CDR3, the DNA is TGTGCCAGCAGCTTGTTGGACAGGGGTGACGTGGATGAGCAGTTCTTC. The encoded protein is CASSLLDRGDVDEQFF.